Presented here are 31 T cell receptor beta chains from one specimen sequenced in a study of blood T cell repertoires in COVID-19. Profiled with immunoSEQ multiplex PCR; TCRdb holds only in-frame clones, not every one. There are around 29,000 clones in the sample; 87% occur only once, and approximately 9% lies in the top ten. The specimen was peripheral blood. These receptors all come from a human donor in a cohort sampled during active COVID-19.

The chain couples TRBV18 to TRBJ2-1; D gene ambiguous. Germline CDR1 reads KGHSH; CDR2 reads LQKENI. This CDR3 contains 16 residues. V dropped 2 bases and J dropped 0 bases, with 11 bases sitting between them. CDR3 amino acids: CASSPTADSSYNEQFF. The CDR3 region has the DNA TGTGCCAGCTCACCAACGGCGGATAGCTCCTACAATGAGCAGTTCTTC.

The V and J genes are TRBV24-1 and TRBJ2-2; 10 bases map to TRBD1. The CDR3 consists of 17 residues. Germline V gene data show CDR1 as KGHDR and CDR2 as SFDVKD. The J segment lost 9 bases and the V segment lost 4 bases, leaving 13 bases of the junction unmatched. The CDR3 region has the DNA TGTGCCACCAGTGACGTTCACCCCGGGACAGGGGAGTGGGAGCTGTTTTTT. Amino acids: CATSDVHPGTGEWELFF.

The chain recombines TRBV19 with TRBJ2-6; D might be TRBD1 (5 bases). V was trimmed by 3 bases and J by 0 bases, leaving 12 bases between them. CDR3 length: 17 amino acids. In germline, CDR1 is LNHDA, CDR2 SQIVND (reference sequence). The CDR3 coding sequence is TGTGCCAGTAGTATGAGGAAGGGGAACTCTGGGGCCAACGTCCTGACTTTC. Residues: CASSMRKGNSGANVLTF. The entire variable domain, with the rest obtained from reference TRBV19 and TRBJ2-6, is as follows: DGGITQSPKYLFRKEGQNVTLSCEQNLNHDAMYWYRQDPGQGLRLIYYSQIVNDFQKGDIAEGYSVSREKKESFPLTVTSAQKNPTAFYLCASSMRKGNSGANVLTFGAGSRLTVL.

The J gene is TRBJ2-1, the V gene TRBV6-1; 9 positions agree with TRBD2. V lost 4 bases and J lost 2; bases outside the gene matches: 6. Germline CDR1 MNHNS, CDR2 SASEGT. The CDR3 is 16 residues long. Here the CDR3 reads CASSGPVAGAYNEQFF. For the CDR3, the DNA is TGTGCCAGCAGTGGGCCCGTAGCGGGGGCCTACAATGAGCAGTTCTTC.

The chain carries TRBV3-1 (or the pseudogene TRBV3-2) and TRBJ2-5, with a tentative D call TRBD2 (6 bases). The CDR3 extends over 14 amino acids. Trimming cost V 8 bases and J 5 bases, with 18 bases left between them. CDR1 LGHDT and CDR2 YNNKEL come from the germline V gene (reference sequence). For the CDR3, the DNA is TGTGCCAGCGGTGTGCGGGGCCGGGGGGAGACCCAGTACTTC. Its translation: CASGVRGRGETQYF.

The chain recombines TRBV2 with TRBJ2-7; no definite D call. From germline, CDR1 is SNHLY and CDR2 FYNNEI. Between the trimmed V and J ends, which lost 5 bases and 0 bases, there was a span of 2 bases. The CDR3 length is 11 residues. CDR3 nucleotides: TGTGCCAGCAGTTACTCCTACGAGCAGTACTTC. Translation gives CASSYSYEQYF.

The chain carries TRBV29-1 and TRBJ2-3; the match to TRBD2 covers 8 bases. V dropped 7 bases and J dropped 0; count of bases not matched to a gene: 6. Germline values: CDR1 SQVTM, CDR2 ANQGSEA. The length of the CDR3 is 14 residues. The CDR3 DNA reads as TGCAGCGCTAGCGGGTCACCAAGCACAGATACGCAGTATTTT. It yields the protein CSASGSPSTDTQYF.

CDR3 amino acids: CASSSTTGTGSGNTIYF. The CDR3 DNA sequence: TGTGCCAGTAGTTCGACTACCGGGACAGGCTCTGGAAACACCATATATTTT. J is TRBJ1-3 and V is TRBV19, with 8 positions matching TRBD1. The CDR3 covers 17 residues. Germline values: CDR1 LNHDA, CDR2 SQIVND (reference sequence). V lost 5 bases and J lost 0; bases outside the gene matches: 9.

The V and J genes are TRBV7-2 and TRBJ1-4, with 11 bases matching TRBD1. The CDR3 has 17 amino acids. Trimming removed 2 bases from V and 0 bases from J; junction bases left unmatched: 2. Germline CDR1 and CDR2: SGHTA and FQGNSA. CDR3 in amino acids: CASSLWGQGATNEKLFF. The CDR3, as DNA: TGTGCCAGCAGCTTATGGGGACAGGGGGCAACTAATGAAAAACTGTTTTTT. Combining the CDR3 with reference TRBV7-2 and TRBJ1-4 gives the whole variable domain GAGVSQSPSNKVTEKGKDVELRCDPISGHTALYWYRQSLGQGLEFLIYFQGNSAPDKSGLPSDRFSAERTGGSVSTLTIQRTQQEDSAVYLCASSLWGQGATNEKLFFGSGTQLSVL.

CDR3 in amino acids: CASSLVRTAYEQYF. CDR3 DNA sequence: TGTGCCAGCAGCTTAGTGCGGACAGCTTACGAGCAGTACTTC. The V call is TRBV11-2, the J call TRBJ2-7, with D perhaps TRBD1 (6 bases). V was cut by 1 base and J by 4 bases, with 11 bases left in between. Per the germline V gene, CDR1 is SGHAT and CDR2 is FQNNGV. The CDR3 sequence is 14 residues long.

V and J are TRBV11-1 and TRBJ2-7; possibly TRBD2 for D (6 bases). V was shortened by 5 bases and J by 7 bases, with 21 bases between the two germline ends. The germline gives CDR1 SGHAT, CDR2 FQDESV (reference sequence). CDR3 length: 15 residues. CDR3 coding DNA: TGTGCCAGCAGCCAAAGACTAGAAGTGGAAATGGAGCAGTACTTC. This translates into CASSQRLEVEMEQYF.

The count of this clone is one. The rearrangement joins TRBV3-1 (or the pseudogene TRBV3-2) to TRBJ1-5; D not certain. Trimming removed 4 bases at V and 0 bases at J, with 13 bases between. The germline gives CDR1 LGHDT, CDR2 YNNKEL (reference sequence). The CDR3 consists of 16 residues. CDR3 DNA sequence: TGTGCCAGCAGCCCGACGGTGGGCGATAGCAATCAGCCCCAGCATTTT. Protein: CASSPTVGDSNQPQHF.

The CDR3 DNA reads TGCGCCAGCAGCTTGGTTAGCGGCGAGTACAATGAGCAGTTCTTC. Translating it yields CASSLVSGEYNEQFF. The chain links TRBV5-1 to TRBJ2-1, with a weak D call TRBD2 (6 bases). The CDR3 extends over 15 amino acids. Germline lookup yields CDR1 SGHRS and CDR2 YFSETQ. Trimming took off 0 bases at V and 4 bases at J, with 11 bases between the two ends.

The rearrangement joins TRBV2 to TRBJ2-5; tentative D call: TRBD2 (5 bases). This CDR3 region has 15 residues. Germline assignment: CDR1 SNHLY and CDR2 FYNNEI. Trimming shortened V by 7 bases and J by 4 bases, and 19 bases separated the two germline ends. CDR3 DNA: TGTGCCAGCAACTGGAGGCTAGCTTTTGGAGAGACCCAGTACTTC. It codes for CASNWRLAFGETQYF.

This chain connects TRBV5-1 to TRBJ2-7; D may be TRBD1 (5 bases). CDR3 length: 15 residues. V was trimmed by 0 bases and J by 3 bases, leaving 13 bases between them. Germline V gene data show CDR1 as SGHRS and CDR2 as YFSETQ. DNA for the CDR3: TGCGCCAGCAGCTTGGGCGGTGGACAAGACTACGAGCAGTACTTC. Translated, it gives CASSLGGGQDYEQYF.

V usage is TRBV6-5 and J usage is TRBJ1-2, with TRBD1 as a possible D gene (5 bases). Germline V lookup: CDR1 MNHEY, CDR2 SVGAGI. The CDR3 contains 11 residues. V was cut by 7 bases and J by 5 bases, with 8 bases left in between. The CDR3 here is CASTDRYGYTF. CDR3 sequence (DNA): TGTGCCAGCACCGACAGATATGGCTACACCTTC.

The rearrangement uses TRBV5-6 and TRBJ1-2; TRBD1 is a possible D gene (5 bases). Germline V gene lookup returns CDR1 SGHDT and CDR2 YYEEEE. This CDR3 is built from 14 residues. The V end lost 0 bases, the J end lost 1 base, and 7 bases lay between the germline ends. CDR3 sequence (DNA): TGTGCCAGCAGCTTGGAGCAGGGTAACTATGGCTACACCTTC. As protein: CASSLEQGNYGYTF.

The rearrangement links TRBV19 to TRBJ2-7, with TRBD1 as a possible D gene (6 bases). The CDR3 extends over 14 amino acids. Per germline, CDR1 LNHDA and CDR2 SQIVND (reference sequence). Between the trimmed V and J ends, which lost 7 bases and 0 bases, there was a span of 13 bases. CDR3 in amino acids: CASMGTQYSYEQYF. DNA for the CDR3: TGTGCCAGTATGGGGACACAGTACTCCTACGAGCAGTACTTC.

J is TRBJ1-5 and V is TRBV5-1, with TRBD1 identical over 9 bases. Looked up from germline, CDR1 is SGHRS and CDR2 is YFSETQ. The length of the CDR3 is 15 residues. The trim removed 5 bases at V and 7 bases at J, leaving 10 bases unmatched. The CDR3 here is CASREGTGINQPQHF. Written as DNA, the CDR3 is TGCGCCAGCAGGGAAGGGACAGGGATTAACCAGCCCCAGCATTTT.

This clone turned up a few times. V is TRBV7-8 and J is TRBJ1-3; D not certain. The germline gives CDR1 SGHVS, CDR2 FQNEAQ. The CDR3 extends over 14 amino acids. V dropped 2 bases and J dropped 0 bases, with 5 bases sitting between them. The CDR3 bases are TGTGCCAGCAGCTTAACGAGCTCTGGAAACACCATATATTTT. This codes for CASSLTSSGNTIYF.

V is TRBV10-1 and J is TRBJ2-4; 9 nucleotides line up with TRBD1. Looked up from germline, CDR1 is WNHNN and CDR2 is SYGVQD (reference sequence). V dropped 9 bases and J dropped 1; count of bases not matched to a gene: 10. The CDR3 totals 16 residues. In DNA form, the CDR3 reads TGCGCCAGACCCCGGGACAGGGAGGGGGCCAAAAACATTCAGTACTTC. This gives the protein CARPRDREGAKNIQYF.

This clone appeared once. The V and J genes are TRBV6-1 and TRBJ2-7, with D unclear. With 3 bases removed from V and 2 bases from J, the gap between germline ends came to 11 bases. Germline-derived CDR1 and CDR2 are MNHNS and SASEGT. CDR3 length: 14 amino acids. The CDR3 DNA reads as TGTGCCAGCAGTGAGACGACAAAGACCTACGAGCAGTACTTC. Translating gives CASSETTKTYEQYF.

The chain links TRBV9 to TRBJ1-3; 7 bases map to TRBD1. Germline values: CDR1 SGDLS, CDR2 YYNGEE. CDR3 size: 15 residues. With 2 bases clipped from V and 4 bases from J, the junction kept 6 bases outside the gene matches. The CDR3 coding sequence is TGTGCCAGCAGCGTTCAGACAGGGCCCGGAAACACCATATATTTT. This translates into CASSVQTGPGNTIYF.

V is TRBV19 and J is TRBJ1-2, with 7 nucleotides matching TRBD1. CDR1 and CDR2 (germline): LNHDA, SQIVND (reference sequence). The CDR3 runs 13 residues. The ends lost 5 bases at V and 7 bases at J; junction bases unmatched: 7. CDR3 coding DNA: TGTGCCAGTAGTGGGGAGACAGGGTTTGGCTACACCTTC. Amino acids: CASSGETGFGYTF.

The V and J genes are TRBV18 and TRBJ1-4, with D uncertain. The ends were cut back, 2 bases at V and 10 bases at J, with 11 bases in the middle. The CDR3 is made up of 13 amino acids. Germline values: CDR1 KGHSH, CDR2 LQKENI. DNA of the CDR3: TGTGCCAGCTCACCAGTAAACTTTGTAAAACTGTTTTTT. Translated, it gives CASSPVNFVKLFF.

The CDR3 DNA reads TGTGCCAGCGAACGACTCCGGGACAGGGGGCCCGGGGAGCTGTTTTTT. Its protein is CASERLRDRGPGELFF. This chain links TRBV6-6 with TRBJ2-2; 12 bases match TRBD1. V gave up 8 bases and J gave up 6 bases; unmatched junction bases: 10. Germline V gives CDR1 MNHNY, CDR2 SVGAGI (reference sequence). The CDR3 runs to 16 residues.

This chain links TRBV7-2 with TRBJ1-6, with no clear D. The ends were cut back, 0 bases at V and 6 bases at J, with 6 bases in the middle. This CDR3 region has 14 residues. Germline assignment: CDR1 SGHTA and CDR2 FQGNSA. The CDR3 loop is CASSLAFINSPLHF. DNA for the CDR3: TGTGCCAGCAGCTTAGCGTTCATTAATTCACCCCTCCACTTT.

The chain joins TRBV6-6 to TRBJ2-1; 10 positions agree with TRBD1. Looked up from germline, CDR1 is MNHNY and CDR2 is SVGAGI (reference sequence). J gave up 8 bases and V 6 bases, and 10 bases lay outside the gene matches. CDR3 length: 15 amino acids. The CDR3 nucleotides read TGTGCCAGCAGCCAGGCGGACAGGGGGTACTATGAGCAGTTCTTC. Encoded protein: CASSQADRGYYEQFF.

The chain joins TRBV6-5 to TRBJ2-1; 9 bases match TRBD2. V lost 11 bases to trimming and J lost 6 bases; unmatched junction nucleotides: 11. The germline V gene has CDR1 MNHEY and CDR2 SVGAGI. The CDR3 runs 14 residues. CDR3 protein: CAVRLAAVPNEQFF. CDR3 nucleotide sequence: TGTGCCGTTCGACTAGCGGCCGTCCCCAATGAGCAGTTCTTC.

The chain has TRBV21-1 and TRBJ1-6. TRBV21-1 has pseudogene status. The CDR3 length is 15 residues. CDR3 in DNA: TGTGCCAGCAGCCTTTTTGGGAGCTATAATTCACCCCTCCACTTT. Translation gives CASSLFGSYNSPLHF.

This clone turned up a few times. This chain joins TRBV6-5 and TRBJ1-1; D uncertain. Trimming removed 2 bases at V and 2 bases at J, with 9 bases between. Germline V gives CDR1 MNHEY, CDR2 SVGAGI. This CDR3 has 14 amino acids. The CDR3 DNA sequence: TGTGCCAGCAGTTACGGGGAGGAAAACACTGAAGCTTTCTTT. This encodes CASSYGEENTEAFF.